This entry lists 2 T cell receptor beta chains sequenced from one sample in a study of T cell responses to AZD1222 COVID-19 vaccine. Sequencing used immunoSEQ multiplex PCR; TCRdb keeps in-frame clones, though not all of them. The table records 55,000 to 85,000 clones, 84% of them present only once. Source: peripheral blood, taken on day 0 of AZD1222 vaccination. Receptors were obtained from an adult in good health.

This CDR3 reads CASSLTPGTGETQYF. CDR3 sequence (DNA): TGCGCCAGCAGCTTGACCCCCGGGACGGGAGAGACCCAGTACTTC. This chain connects TRBV5-1 to TRBJ2-5; D possibly uses TRBD1 or TRBD2 (5 bases each). From germline, CDR1 is SGHRS and CDR2 YFSETQ. This CDR3 is built from 15 residues. The V gene lost 1 base and the J gene lost 4 bases, with 14 bases spanning the gap.

The chain carries TRBV5-1 and TRBJ2-5; 7 bases match TRBD1. The germline V gene has CDR1 SGHRS and CDR2 YFSETQ. The CDR3 contains 14 residues. The V and J ends lost 0 bases and 4 bases, in that order; junction bases with no gene match: 3. CDR3 in amino acids: CASSLGQGSETQYF. In DNA form, the CDR3 reads TGCGCCAGCAGCTTGGGACAGGGCTCAGAGACCCAGTACTTC. Complete variable domain (other parts from reference TRBV5-1 and TRBJ2-5): KAGVTQTPRYLIKTRGQQVTLSCSPISGHRSVSWYQQTPGQGLQFLFEYFSETQRNKGNFPGRFSGRQFSNSRSEMNVSTLELGDSALYLCASSLGQGSETQYFGPGTRLLVL.